The 4 T cell receptor beta chains below were found in one sample sequenced in a study of blood T cell repertoires in COVID-19. The protocol was immunoSEQ multiplex PCR, while the TCRdb copy is restricted to in-frame clones and leaves out a portion. This sample has about 33,000 clones, with approximately 85% found just once. Sequencing was performed on peripheral blood. These receptors were collected from a man aged 80 or over with active COVID-19.

The chain links TRBV21-1 to TRBJ2-3; the table's D call TRBD2 went unverified against the DNA. TRBV21-1 is given as a pseudogene. The CDR3 length is 18 residues. The CDR3: CASSKVGLAGGIRDTQYF. The DNA of the CDR3 is TGTGCCAGCAGCAAAGTTGGTCTAGCGGGGGGGATAAGAGATACGCAGTATTTT.

This chain joins TRBV11-2 and TRBJ2-5; TRBD2 matches 10 bases. CDR3 size: 15 residues. Trimming removed 5 bases from V and 0 bases from J; junction bases left unmatched: 3. Germline CDR1 is SGHAT and CDR2 is FQNNGV. The CDR3 loop reads CASSPLAGYQETQYF. CDR3 in DNA: TGTGCCAGCAGCCCACTAGCGGGGTACCAAGAGACCCAGTACTTC.

The sample holds a few counts of this clone. J is TRBJ1-2 and V is TRBV9, with 8 bases that match TRBD1. V trimming: 3 bases; J trimming: 1 base; junction bases outside the gene matches: 5. The length of the CDR3 is 15 residues. Germline CDR1 SGDLS, CDR2 YYNGEE. The chain's CDR3 is CASSGTGKYNYGYTF. DNA of the CDR3: TGTGCCAGCAGCGGGACAGGGAAGTATAACTATGGCTACACCTTC.

The gene calls are TRBV6-5 and TRBJ2-7, with TRBD1 as a possible D gene (6 bases). Germline assignment: CDR1 MNHEY and CDR2 SVGAGI. The V end was cut by 7 bases, the J end by 3 bases, with 19 bases between. This CDR3 spans 15 amino acids. The CDR3 nucleotides read TGTGCCAGCAATCAATCACCGGACAGAGACTACGAGCAGTACTTC. Its translation: CASNQSPDRDYEQYF.